The present T cell receptor (beta chain) was sequenced within a study of blood T cell repertoires in COVID-19. The CDR3 has 15 residues. Germline CDR1 and CDR2: MNHEY and SMNVEV (reference sequence). The V and J ends lost 5 bases and 2 bases, in that order; junction bases with no gene match: 6. The repertoire was sequenced with immunoSEQ multiplex PCR; TCRdb's copy has only in-frame clones and lacks some. Of approximately 160,000 clones listed, roughly four fifths are singletons. This receptor was identified in a woman of 80 years or more with acute or convalescent COVID-19. The sample taken for sequencing was peripheral blood. The rearrangement joins TRBV27 to TRBJ2-3; 8 bases agree with TRBD1. The CDR3 loop reads CASSPRTGNTDTQYF. CDR3 coding DNA: TGTGCCAGCAGTCCACGGACAGGGAACACAGATACGCAGTATTTT.